The entry that follows covers one T cell receptor (beta chain) sequence. Original processing notes: It was from reference gene primer amplification that nucleated cell counts were estimated. Sequenced by immunoSEQ multiplex PCR; TCRdb stores in-frame clones only, minus some. V, J and clone size are those of that table, while D and trimming were read from the DNA. The table shows about 60,000 clones, with 82% occurring only once. These data originate in a study of blood T cell repertoires in COVID-19. For the study at large: COVID-19 samples from acute and convalescent phases originated in the United States, Italy and Spain.

The sample consisted of peripheral blood. The sequence was obtained from a man in his 60s with acute or convalescent COVID-19.

CDR3 loop: CASSLGTGEQYF. The DNA of the CDR3 is TGCGCCAGCAGCTTGGGGACAGGCGAGCAGTACTTC. The V call is TRBV5-1, the J call TRBJ2-7; 7 positions agree with TRBD1. Looked up from germline, CDR1 is SGHRS and CDR2 is YFSETQ. There are 12 residues in the CDR3. V lost 0 bases, J lost 6 bases, and 0 bases stayed unmatched. Looking up the rest from reference TRBV5-1 and TRBJ2-7 gives the full variable domain: KAGVTQTPRYLIKTRGQQVTLSCSPISGHRSVSWYQQTPGQGLQFLFEYFSETQRNKGNFPGRFSGRQFSNSRSEMNVSTLELGDSALYLCASSLGTGEQYFGPGTRLTVT.